The source of this T cell receptor beta chain is a study of CD8+CD57+ T cells in acquired aplastic anemia. The study, taken as a whole, reports: The study found no significant CD8+ Simpson's diversity difference between patients and controls.

The TCR beta profiling, which covered VDJ combination and CDR3 sequence, was carried out using genomic DNA as the template. TCRdb redid the calling of the reads with MiXCR, one entry per CDR3 protein. The sample comprises some 92,000 distinct CDR3 sequences, roughly two thirds of which are singletons, and about 62% rests with the top ten. Sequencing was done on patients that had shown CD8+CD57+ cell expansion by flow cytometry. The blood sampling took place in patients who had so far received no therapy. Regarding this clonotype: The antigen remains unidentified.

Trimming left V 1 base short and J 5 bases short, with 20 bases between. There are 17 residues in the CDR3. Germline lookup yields CDR1 SGHNT and CDR2 YENEEA. This rearrangement joins TRBV11-3 to TRBJ2-5; a weak D match, TRBD1 (5 bases). The sample was sorted CD4+, CD8+, or CD8+CD57+ T cells (not recorded which) from PBMCs. The sequence was obtained from a human donor with aplastic anemia. The CDR3 loop reads CASSLASYLRQYETQYF. The CDR3 DNA reads TGTGCCAGCAGCTTAGCATCCTACCTTCGACAGTATGAGACCCAGTACTTC.